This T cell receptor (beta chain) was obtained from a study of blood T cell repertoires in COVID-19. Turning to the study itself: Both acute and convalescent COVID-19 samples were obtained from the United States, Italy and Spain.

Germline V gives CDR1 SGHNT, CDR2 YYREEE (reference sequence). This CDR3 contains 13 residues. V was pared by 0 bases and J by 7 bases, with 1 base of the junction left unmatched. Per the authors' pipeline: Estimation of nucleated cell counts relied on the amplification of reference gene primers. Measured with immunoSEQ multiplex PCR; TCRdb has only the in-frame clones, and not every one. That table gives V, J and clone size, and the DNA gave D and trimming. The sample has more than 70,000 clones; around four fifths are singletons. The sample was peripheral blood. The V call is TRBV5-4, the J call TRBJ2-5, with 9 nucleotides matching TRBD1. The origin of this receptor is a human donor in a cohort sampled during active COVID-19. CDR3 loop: CASSLGDRATQYF. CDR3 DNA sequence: TGTGCCAGCAGCTTGGGGGACAGGGCGACCCAGTACTTC.